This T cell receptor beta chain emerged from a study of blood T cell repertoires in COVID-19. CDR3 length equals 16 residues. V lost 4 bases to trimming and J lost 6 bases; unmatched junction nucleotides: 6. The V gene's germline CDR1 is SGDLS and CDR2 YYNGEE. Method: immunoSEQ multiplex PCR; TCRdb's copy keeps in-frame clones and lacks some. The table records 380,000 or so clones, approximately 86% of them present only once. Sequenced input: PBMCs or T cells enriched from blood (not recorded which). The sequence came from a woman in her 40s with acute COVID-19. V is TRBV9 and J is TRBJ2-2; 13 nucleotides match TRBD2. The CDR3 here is CASSLAGTSGAGELFF. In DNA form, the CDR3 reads TGTGCCAGCAGCTTAGCCGGGACTAGCGGGGCCGGGGAGCTGTTTTTT.